The 14 T cell receptor beta chains reported below all come from one sample, sequenced in a study of T cell changes during pregnancy in multiple sclerosis (dated by TCRdb to the late 2010s). The protocol used for the library was the immunoSEQ multiplex PCR assay. TCRdb holds this immuneACCESS table with in-frame rearrangements only. Some clones are missing; in checked studies, unresolved V genes explain under half, and the rest has no known cause. The sample table shows under 85,000 clones, and approximately 94% are seen once. The ten largest account for about 0.61% of the sample. The sequencing used peripheral blood, collected in the third trimester of pregnancy. Receptors were obtained from a female donor with multiple sclerosis, enrolled in a pregnancy study.

This sequence joins TRBV5-1 and TRBJ2-3; 13 nucleotides agree with TRBD2. Germline V gene lookup returns CDR1 SGHRS and CDR2 YFSETQ. The CDR3 is 16 residues long. The V segment lost 0 bases and the J segment 4 bases; nucleotides outside the gene matches: 2. The CDR3, as DNA: TGCGCCAGCAGCTTGGGGGGGACTAGCGGGGCAGATACGCAGTATTTT. This codes for CASSLGGTSGADTQYF.

CDR3 protein: CASSLILGTDTQYF. CDR3 nucleotide sequence: TGTGCCAGCAGTTTAATACTGGGCACAGATACGCAGTATTTT. This rearrangement joins TRBV2 to TRBJ2-3, with unresolved D. CDR1 and CDR2 from the germline V gene are SNHLY and FYNNEI. The V and J ends lost 5 bases and 1 base respectively, with 10 bases between them. This CDR3 spans 14 amino acids.

This clone has just one count. V and J are TRBV9 and TRBJ1-6; maybe TRBD1 (6 bases). V lost 3 bases and J lost 4, with 17 bases in between. This CDR3 is 17 amino acids long. CDR1 and CDR2 from the germline V gene are SGDLS and YYNGEE. CDR3 bases: TGTGCCAGCAGCGGGGAGGGGGAGGGAACTTATAATTCACCCCTCCACTTT. This translates into CASSGEGEGTYNSPLHF. The full variable domain, with the rest looked up from reference TRBV9 and TRBJ1-6, is DSGVTQTPKHLITATGQRVTLRCSPRSGDLSVYWYQQSLDQGLQFLIQYYNGEERAKGNILERFSAQQFPDLHSELNLSSLELGDSALYFCASSGEGEGTYNSPLHFGNGTRLTVT.

This chain uses TRBV16 with TRBJ2-1; D may be TRBD1 (6 bases). Germline V gene data show CDR1 as KGHSY and CDR2 as FQNENV. This CDR3 is built from 15 residues. The V gene lost 6 bases and the J gene lost 4 bases, with 16 bases spanning the gap. The CDR3, as DNA: TGTGCCAGCAGACTTGGCACAGGGAATTACAATGAGCAGTTCTTC. Amino acids: CASRLGTGNYNEQFF.

The chain links TRBV7-2 to TRBJ1-1, with D perhaps TRBD1 (5 bases). Trimming pared 5 bases from V and 0 bases from J, leaving 7 bases between. The CDR3 runs 13 residues. Germline assignment: CDR1 SGHTA and CDR2 FQGNSA. The CDR3 spells CASSPTVNTEAFF. CDR3 bases: TGTGCCAGCAGCCCGACAGTGAACACTGAAGCTTTCTTT.

V usage is TRBV7-3 and J usage is TRBJ1-1; no clear D gene. The CDR3 runs 15 residues. The V gene lost 0 bases and the J gene lost 0 bases, with 8 bases spanning the gap. Germline V gene lookup returns CDR1 SGHTA and CDR2 FQGTGA. The CDR3 loop reads CASSLTGGMNTEAFF. The CDR3 nucleotides read TGTGCCAGCAGCTTAACAGGCGGTATGAACACTGAAGCTTTCTTT.

The gene calls are TRBV6-5 and TRBJ2-1; 9 positions match TRBD2. The CDR3 has 14 amino acids. Germline V CDR1 and CDR2: MNHEY, SVGAGI. V gave up 6 bases and J gave up 2 bases; unmatched junction bases: 2. This CDR3 reads CASRRGGAYNEQFF. CDR3 bases: TGTGCCAGCAGGCGCGGGGGGGCCTACAATGAGCAGTTCTTC.

This chain uses TRBV4-1 with TRBJ2-1; D ambiguous. The CDR3 is 15 residues long. V shed 1 base and J shed 0 bases, with 7 bases lying between them. Germline V gives CDR1 MGHRA, CDR2 YSYEKL. As DNA, the CDR3 is TGCGCCAGCAGCCAAGGCACCAGCTCCTACAATGAGCAGTTCTTC. Encoded protein: CASSQGTSSYNEQFF.

This clone came up once. The chain is built from TRBV5-6 and TRBJ2-2; D might be TRBD1 (5 bases). Trimming cost V 5 bases and J 4 bases, with 15 bases left between them. The germline V gene encodes CDR1 SGHDT and CDR2 YYEEEE. This CDR3 has 15 amino acids. The CDR3 nucleotides are TGTGCCAGCAGGGAAGGGGTTTTTGGCACCGGGGAGCTGTTTTTT. This sequence encodes CASREGVFGTGELFF. The full variable domain, in which reference TRBV5-6 and TRBJ2-2 provide the parts outside the CDR3, is DAGVTQSPTHLIKTRGQQVTLRCSPKSGHDTVSWYQQALGQGPQFIFQYYEEEERQRGNFPDRFSGHQFPNYSSELNVNALLLGDSALYLCASREGVFGTGELFFGEGSRLTVL.

The chain uses TRBV2 and TRBJ2-7; no clear D gene. Germline V gives CDR1 SNHLY, CDR2 FYNNEI. The V gene lost 3 bases and the J gene lost 3 bases, with 6 bases spanning the gap. CDR3 length: 12 amino acids. The CDR3 region is CASSESSYEQYF. Written as DNA, the CDR3 is TGTGCCAGCAGTGAGTCCAGCTACGAGCAGTACTTC.

The rearrangement uses TRBV30 and TRBJ1-5; 8 nucleotides align to TRBD1. Germline trimming cut 0 bases from V and 7 bases from J; bases unmatched to any gene: 5. There are 14 residues in the CDR3. The germline CDR1 and CDR2 sequences are GTSNPN and SVGIG (reference sequence). The CDR3 DNA is TGTGCCTGGAGTGTAACAGGGGGGGGACAGCCCCAGCATTTT. Its translation: CAWSVTGGGQPQHF.

The chain links TRBV9 to TRBJ1-1; 9 nucleotides match TRBD1. CDR1 is SGDLS and CDR2 is YYNGEE in the germline V gene. CDR3 length: 15 residues. J gave up 3 bases and V 2 bases, and 5 bases lay outside the gene matches. The CDR3 region is CASSVGTGRDTEAFF. As DNA, the CDR3 is TGTGCCAGCAGCGTTGGGACAGGGAGGGACACTGAAGCTTTCTTT.

The chain recombines TRBV4-2 with TRBJ1-2; 9 bases agree with TRBD1. Germline V CDR1 and CDR2: LGHNA, YNFKEQ. The CDR3 is 17 amino acids. V lost 2 bases, J lost 4 bases, and 11 bases stayed unmatched. Written as DNA, the CDR3 is TGTGCCAGCAGCCAAACACCGAGGACAGGGGTCACCTATGGCTACACCTTC. This gives the protein CASSQTPRTGVTYGYTF.

The gene calls are TRBV29-1 and TRBJ2-3, with TRBD1 matching 7 bases. The CDR3 consists of 12 residues. V dropped 7 bases and J dropped 4; count of bases not matched to a gene: 5. The germline V gene has CDR1 SQVTM and CDR2 ANQGSEA. The CDR3 loop reads CSAETGADTQYF. In DNA form, the CDR3 reads TGCAGCGCGGAAACAGGGGCAGATACGCAGTATTTT.